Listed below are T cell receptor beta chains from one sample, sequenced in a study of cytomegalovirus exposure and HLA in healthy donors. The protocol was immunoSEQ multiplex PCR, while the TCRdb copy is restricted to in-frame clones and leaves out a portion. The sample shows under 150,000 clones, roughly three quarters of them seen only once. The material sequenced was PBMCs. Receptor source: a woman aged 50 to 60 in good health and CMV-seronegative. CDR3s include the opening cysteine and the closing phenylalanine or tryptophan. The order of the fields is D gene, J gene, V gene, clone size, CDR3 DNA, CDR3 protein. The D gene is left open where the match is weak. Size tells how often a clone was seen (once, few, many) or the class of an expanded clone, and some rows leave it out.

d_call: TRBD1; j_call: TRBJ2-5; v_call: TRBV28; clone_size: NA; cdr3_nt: TGTGCCAGCAGTTACCGGGACAGGGGTTTCCAAGAGACCCAGTACTTC; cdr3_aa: CASSYRDRGFQETQYF
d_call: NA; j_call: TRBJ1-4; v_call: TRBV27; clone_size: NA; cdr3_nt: TGTGCCAGCAGTATACAGGTGAACAATAAGCTGTTTTTT; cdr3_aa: CASSIQVNNKLFF
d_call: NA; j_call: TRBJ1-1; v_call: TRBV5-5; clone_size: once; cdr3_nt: TGTGCCAGCAGCTTCGTAAGCACGAACACTGAAGCTTTCTTT; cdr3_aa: CASSFVSTNTEAFF
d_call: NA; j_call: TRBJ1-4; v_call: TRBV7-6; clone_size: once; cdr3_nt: TGTGCCAGCAGCTTAGGACCAGGTTCTCCCGAAAAACTGTTTTTT; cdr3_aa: CASSLGPGSPEKLFF
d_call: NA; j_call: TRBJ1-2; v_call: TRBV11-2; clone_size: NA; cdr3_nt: TGTGCCAGCAGCCAACGCCCCGGACTAGGGTCTAACTATGGCTACACCTTC; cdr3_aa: CASSQRPGLGSNYGYTF
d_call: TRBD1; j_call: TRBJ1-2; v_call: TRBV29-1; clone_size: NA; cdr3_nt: TGCAGCGCCGAGGGGACAGGGGGCTATGGCTACACCTTC; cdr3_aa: CSAEGTGGYGYTF
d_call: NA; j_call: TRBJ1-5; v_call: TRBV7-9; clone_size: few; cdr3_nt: TGTGCCAGCAGCTTAGGCGGGGCCGACCGCCAGCATTTT; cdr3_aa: CASSLGGADRQHF
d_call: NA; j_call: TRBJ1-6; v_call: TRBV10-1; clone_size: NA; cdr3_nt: TGCGCCCCCGCAACCCGGCGCGACAGACCAAATTCACCCCTCCACTTT; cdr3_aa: CAPATRRDRPNSPLHF
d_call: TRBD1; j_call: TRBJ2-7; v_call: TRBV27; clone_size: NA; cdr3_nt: TGTGCCAGCAGAGGGCAGGGGGCCTACGAGCAGTACTTC; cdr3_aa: CASRGQGAYEQYF
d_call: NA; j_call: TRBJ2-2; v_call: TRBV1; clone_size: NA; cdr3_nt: TGCACCAGTCCAGCTATTTGGGCGGGGGGGGTCACCATGGGCACCGGGGAGCTGTTTTTT; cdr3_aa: CTSPAIWAGGVTMGTGELFF
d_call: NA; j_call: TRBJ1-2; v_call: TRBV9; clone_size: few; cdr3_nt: TGTGCCAGCAGCGTAGTGGAATCCCGGGGCTATGGCTACACCTTC; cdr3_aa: CASSVVESRGYGYTF
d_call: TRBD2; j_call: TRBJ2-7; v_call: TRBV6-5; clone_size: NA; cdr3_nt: TGTGCCAGCATAAGCGGGGCCTCCTACGAGCAGTACTTC; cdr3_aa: CASISGASYEQYF
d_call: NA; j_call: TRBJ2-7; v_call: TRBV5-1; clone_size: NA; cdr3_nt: TGCGCCAGCAGCTTGGGGAGCAGAGTCGAGCAGTACTTC; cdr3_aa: CASSLGSRVEQYF
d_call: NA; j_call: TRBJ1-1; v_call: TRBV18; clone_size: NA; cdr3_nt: TGTGCCAGCTCACCATCGCAACTGGAGTCGATGAACACTGAAGCTTTCTTT; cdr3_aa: CASSPSQLESMNTEAFF
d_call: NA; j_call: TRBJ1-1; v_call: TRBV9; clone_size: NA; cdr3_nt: TGTGCCAGCAGCGTATCGTCCAGAAACACTGAAGCTTTCTTT; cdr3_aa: CASSVSSRNTEAFF
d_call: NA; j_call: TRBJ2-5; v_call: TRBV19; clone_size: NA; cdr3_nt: TGTGCCAGTAGTGCCCCAGGGGAGGAGACCCAGTACTTC; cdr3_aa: CASSAPGEETQYF
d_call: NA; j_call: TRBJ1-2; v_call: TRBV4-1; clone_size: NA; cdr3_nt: TGCGCCAGCAGCCAACCCGGGACTACCTATGGCTACACCTTC; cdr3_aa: CASSQPGTTYGYTF
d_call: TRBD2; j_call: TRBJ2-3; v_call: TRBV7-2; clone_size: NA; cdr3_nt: TGTGCCAGCAGCCTCAGACTAGCGGAGAGCACAGATACGCAGTATTTT; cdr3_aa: CASSLRLAESTDTQYF
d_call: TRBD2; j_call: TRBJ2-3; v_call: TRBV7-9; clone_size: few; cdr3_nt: TGTGCCAGCAGCTTAGCCCGTAGCGGGGACACAGATACGCAGTATTTT; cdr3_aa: CASSLARSGDTDTQYF
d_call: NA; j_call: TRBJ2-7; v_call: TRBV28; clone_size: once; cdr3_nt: TGTGCCAGCAGTCCACCGGGACACCCTTACGAGCAGTACTTC; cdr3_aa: CASSPPGHPYEQYF
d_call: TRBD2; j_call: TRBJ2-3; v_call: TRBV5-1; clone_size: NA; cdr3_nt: TGCGCCAGCAGCTTCACTAGCGGGGGGGCTCACAAAGATACGCAGTATTTT; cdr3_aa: CASSFTSGGAHKDTQYF
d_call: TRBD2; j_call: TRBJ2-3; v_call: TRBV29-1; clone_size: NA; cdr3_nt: TGCAGCGTGGCCAGAAGCGGGGGGCGCACAGATACGCAGTATTTT; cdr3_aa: CSVARSGGRTDTQYF
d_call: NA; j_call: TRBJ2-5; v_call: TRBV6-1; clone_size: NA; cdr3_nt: TGTGCCAGCAGTGAAGGGGCAGGCGACCAAGAGACCCAGTACTTC; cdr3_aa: CASSEGAGDQETQYF
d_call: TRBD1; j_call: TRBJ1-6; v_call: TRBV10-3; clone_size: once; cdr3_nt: TGTGCCATCAGTGTGGACAGGTATAATTCACCCCTCCACTTT; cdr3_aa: CAISVDRYNSPLHF
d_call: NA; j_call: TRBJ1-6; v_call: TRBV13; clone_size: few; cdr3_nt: TGTGCCAGCAGCTTAGTGAGGGTCCTAGGCAATTCACCCCTCCACTTT; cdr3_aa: CASSLVRVLGNSPLHF
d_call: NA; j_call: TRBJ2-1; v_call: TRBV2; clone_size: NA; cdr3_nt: TGTGCCAGCATAAGCCAGGGGTCCTACAATGAGCAGTTCTTC; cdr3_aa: CASISQGSYNEQFF
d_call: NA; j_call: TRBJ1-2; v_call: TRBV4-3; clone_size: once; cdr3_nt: TGCGCCAGCAGCCAAGGACAGCCTTTTTTAAACTATGGCTACACCTTC; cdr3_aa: CASSQGQPFLNYGYTF
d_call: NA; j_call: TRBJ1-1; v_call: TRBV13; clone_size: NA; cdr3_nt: TGTGCCAGCAGCTTAACGGGGAACACTGAAGCTTTCTTT; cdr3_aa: CASSLTGNTEAFF
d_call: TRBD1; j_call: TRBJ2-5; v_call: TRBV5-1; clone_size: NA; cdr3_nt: TGCGCCAGCAGTTTCTCAGGGGGATGGGGGCAAGAGACCCAGTACTTC; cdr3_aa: CASSFSGGWGQETQYF
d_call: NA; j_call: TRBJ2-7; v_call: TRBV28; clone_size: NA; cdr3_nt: TGTGCCAGCAGTTTGGTGGCAGGGTCGTACTTC; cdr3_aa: CASSLVAGSYF
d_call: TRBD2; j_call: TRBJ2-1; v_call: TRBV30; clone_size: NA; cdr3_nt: TGTGCCTGGGCTAGCGGGGGGAGCTCCTACAATGAGCAGTTCTTC; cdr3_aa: CAWASGGSSYNEQFF
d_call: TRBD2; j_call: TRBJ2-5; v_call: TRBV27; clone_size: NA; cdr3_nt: TGTGCCAGCAGTTTTGTAGCGGGGGGACAAGAGACCCAGTACTTC; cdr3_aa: CASSFVAGGQETQYF
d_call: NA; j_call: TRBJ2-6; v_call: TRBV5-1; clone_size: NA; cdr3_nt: TGCGCCAGCAGCCCGACCCAGGGGGGGGCCAACGTCCTGACTTTC; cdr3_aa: CASSPTQGGANVLTF
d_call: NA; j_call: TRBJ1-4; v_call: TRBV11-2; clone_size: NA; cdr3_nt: TGTGCCAGCAGCTCACCGGGGGGGGGCAAGGAAAAACTGTTTTTT; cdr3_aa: CASSSPGGGKEKLFF
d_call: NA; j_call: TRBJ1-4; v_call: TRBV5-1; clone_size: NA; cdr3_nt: TGCGCCAGCAGCTTGGCCGGGAGCTGGGTTCTTAATGAAAAACTGTTTTTT; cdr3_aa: CASSLAGSWVLNEKLFF
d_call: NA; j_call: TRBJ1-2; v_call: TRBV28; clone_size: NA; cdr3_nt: TGTGCCAGCAGTTTAAGGAGTCTGGGCTATGGCTACACCTTC; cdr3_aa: CASSLRSLGYGYTF
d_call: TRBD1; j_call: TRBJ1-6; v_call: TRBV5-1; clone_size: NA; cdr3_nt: TGCGCCAGCAGCTCCCGGGACAGGGGCCATTCACCCCTCCACTTT; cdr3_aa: CASSSRDRGHSPLHF
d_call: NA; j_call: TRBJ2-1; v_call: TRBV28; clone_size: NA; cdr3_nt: TGTGCCAGCAGTTTACCGACTAGGGCATCCTACAATGAGCAGTTCTTC; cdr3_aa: CASSLPTRASYNEQFF
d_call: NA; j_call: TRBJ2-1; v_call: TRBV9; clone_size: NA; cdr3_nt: TGTGCCAGCAGCGTTAGGTCGGGTGAGCAGTTCTTC; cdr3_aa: CASSVRSGEQFF
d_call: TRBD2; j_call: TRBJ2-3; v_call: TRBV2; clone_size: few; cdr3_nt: TGTGCCAGCAGCGTAAGCGGGGGGGGGCTAGATACGCAGTATTTT; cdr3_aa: CASSVSGGGLDTQYF
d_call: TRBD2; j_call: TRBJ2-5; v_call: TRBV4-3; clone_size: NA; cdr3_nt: TGCGCCAGCAGCCAAGAGAGGATCGCGGGGGGGAGAGAGACCCAGTACTTC; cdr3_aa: CASSQERIAGGRETQYF
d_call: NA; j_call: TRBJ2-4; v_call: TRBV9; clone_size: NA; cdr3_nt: TGTGCCAGCGGGGGGGCGGTGGGGGAAAACATTCAGTACTTC; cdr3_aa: CASGGAVGENIQYF
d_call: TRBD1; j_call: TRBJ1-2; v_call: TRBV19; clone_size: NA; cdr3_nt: TGTGCCAGTAGTCCGATAGTAGGGACAGGGAACTATGGCTACACCTTC; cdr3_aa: CASSPIVGTGNYGYTF
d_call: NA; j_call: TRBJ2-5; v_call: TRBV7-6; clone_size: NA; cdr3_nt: TGTGCCAGCAGCTTAGGAGGGAGCCTTCTGGGGGAGACCCAGTACTTC; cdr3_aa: CASSLGGSLLGETQYF
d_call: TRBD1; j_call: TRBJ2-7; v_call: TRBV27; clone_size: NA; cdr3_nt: TGTGCCAGCAGGACAGGGGGACGAATTGACGAGCAGTACTTC; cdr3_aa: CASRTGGRIDEQYF
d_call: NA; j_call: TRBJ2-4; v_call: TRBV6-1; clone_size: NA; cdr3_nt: TGTGCCAGCAGTGAAGCACTCGGAGAGGGCTCTGCCAAAAACATTCAGTACTTC; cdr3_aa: CASSEALGEGSAKNIQYF
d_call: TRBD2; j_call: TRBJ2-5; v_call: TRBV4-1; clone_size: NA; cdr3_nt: TGCGCCAGCAGCCAAGAGGGGGGTAGCGGGGGGGCCGAGAAGACCCAGTACTTC; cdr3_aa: CASSQEGGSGGAEKTQYF
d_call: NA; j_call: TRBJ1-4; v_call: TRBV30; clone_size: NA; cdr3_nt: TGTGCCTGGACTCAGGGAGGGGTAAATGAAAAACTGTTTTTT; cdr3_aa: CAWTQGGVNEKLFF
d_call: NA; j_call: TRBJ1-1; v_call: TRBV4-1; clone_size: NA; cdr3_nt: TGCGCCAGCAGCCATCTACAGGGATTGGGCACTGAAGCTTTCTTT; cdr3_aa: CASSHLQGLGTEAFF
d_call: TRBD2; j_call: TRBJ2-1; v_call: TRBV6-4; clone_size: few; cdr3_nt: TGTGCCAGCAGTAGAGAGCGGGGGGGGAATGAGCAGTTCTTC; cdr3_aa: CASSRERGGNEQFF
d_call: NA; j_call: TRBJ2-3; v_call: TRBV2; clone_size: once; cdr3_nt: TGTGCCAGCAGTGAACGGGATTTCGGGAGCACAGATACGCAGTATTTT; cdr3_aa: CASSERDFGSTDTQYF
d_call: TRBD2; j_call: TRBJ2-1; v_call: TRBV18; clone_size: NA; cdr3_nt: TGTGCCAGCTCACCAGGCGGGGGGCTTTTAGGTGAGCAGTTCTTC; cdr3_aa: CASSPGGGLLGEQFF